This TCR beta chain is drawn from a study of graft-versus-host responses after intestinal transplantation. This CDR3 is 16 amino acids long. The V gene's germline CDR1 is SGDLS and CDR2 YYNGEE. V gave up 0 bases and J gave up 5 bases; unmatched junction bases: 8. This clone was found once. Its antigen is as yet unknown. Sequencing used immunoSEQ multiplex PCR; TCRdb keeps in-frame clones, though not all of them. The sample gives 90,000 to 120,000 clones, approximately 86% of which show up once; 0.6% to 0.8% is in the top ten. The chain links TRBV9 to TRBJ2-1, with 7 bases aligning to TRBD1. The receptor comes from a human donor who was the organ donor for an intestinal transplant. Sequenced material: unstimulated CD4+ T cells sorted from spleen or lymph node cells, taken before transplant. The CDR3: CASSVGGQGTDNEQFF. The CDR3 DNA follows: TGTGCCAGCAGCGTAGGGGGCCAGGGGACAGACAATGAGCAGTTCTTC.